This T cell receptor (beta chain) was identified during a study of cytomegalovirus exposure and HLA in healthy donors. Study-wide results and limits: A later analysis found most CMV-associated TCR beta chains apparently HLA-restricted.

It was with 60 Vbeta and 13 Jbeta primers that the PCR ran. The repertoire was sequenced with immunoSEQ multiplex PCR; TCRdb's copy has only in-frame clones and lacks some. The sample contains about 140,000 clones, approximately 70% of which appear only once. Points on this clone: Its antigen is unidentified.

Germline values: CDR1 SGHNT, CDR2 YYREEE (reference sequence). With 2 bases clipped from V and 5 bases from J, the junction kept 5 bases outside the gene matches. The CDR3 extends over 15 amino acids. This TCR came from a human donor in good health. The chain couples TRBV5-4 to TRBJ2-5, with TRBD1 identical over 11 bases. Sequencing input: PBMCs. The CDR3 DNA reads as TGTGCCAGCAGCTTCCGGACAGGGGGCTTGGAGACCCAGTACTTC. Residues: CASSFRTGGLETQYF.